These T cell receptor beta chains were read from a single sample in a study of vaccination effects on CD4 cells after COVID-19. Antigens for these TCRs are unknown. TCRdb's table, derived via immunoSEQ multiplex PCR, lists solely in-frame clones and lacks some. The sample has more than 25,000 clones; 55% to 75% are singletons. Sequenced material: CD4+ T cells from PBMCs cultured with HCoV-229E spike peptides, taken before COVID-19 vaccination. All receptors come from a human donor who received a COVID-19 vaccine. Each CDR3 is given with its conserved first and last residue. A D gene is named only where the DNA matches it firmly. Clone size is stated in some rows and not others, as once, few, many or a class when expanded.

V gene	clone size	D gene	J gene	CDR3 protein	CDR3 DNA
TRBV6-2/TRBV6-3	.	.	TRBJ2-1	CASSYSRDDNEQFF	TGTGCCAGCAGTTACTCGAGAGACGACAATGAGCAGTTCTTC
TRBV2	.	TRBD2	TRBJ2-3	CASRPSGGSTDTQYF	TGTGCCAGCAGGCCTAGCGGGGGGTCCACAGATACGCAGTATTTT
TRBV7-2	.	.	TRBJ2-2	CASNDARPGELFF	TGTGCCAGCAACGACGCTCGGCCCGGGGAGCTGTTTTTT
TRBV29-1	few	.	TRBJ1-2	CSVTQTAYGYTF	TGCAGCGTTACCCAGACGGCCTATGGCTACACCTTC
TRBV19	.	.	TRBJ1-2	CASTNPWRQGISWGYTF	TGTGCCAGTACCAATCCTTGGCGGCAGGGAATATCGTGGGGCTACACCTTC
TRBV9	.	TRBD2	TRBJ2-3	CASSPRGGGTDTQYF	TGTGCCAGCAGCCCAAGGGGAGGGGGCACAGATACGCAGTATTTT
TRBV2	.	.	TRBJ2-7	CASSVLRDGTYEQYF	TGTGCCAGCAGTGTCCTCCGGGACGGGACCTACGAGCAGTACTTC
TRBV7-2	.	.	TRBJ2-3	CASSPWTVSDTQYF	TGTGCCAGCAGCCCATGGACAGTTTCAGATACGCAGTATTTT
TRBV2	few	.	TRBJ2-1	CASTLALYNEQFF	TGTGCCAGCACCCTAGCCCTTTACAATGAGCAGTTCTTC
TRBV28	.	.	TRBJ2-7	CASSLWNYEQYF	TGTGCCAGCAGTTTATGGAACTACGAGCAGTACTTC
TRBV27	.	TRBD1	TRBJ1-1	CASRPGGAARGTEAFF	TGTGCCAGCAGGCCAGGGGGCGCGGCGCGGGGCACTGAAGCTTTCTTT
TRBV5-8	few	TRBD2	TRBJ2-2	CASSAGPTAGGSGELFF	TGTGCCAGCAGCGCAGGGCCTACAGCGGGAGGTTCCGGGGAGCTGTTTTTT
TRBV30	.	TRBD1	TRBJ1-2	CAWRGLDRGLYYGYTF	TGTGCCTGGAGGGGACTGGACAGGGGGCTCTACTATGGCTACACCTTC
TRBV3-1/TRBV3-2	.	.	TRBJ2-3	CASSQLLADTQYF	TGTGCCAGCAGCCAACTTCTGGCGGATACGCAGTATTTT
TRBV12-3/TRBV12-4	.	.	TRBJ2-2	CASSSTGPGELFF	TGTGCCAGCAGTTCCACAGGGCCCGGGGAGCTGTTTTTT
TRBV15	.	TRBD1	TRBJ2-7	CATSRDRVSYEQYF	TGTGCCACCAGCCGGGACAGGGTTTCCTACGAGCAGTACTTC
TRBV19	few	.	TRBJ2-2	CASSIGWGSSPLFF	TGTGCCAGTAGTATCGGGTGGGGCAGTTCCCCGCTGTTTTTT
TRBV3-1/TRBV3-2	.	TRBD2	TRBJ2-7	CASSPPAYSGGTYEQYF	TGTGCCAGCAGCCCCCCCGCCTACAGCGGGGGCACCTACGAGCAGTACTTC
TRBV5-3	.	.	TRBJ2-3	CARTCGPDTQYF	TGTGCCAGAACTTGCGGTCCAGATACGCAGTATTTT
TRBV7-2	.	TRBD1	TRBJ1-1	CASSLVPGGRTEAFF	TGTGCCAGCAGCTTAGTTCCAGGGGGGCGCACTGAAGCTTTCTTT
TRBV28	.	.	TRBJ2-4	CASTPTATKNIQYF	TGTGCCAGCACCCCAACCGCTACCAAAAACATTCAGTACTTC
TRBV28	.	TRBD1	TRBJ1-2	CASRPNRGANYGYTF	TGTGCCAGCAGACCTAACAGGGGAGCTAACTATGGCTACACCTTC
TRBV6-6	.	.	TRBJ1-4	CASSYGFRGGEKLFF	TGTGCCAGCAGTTACGGTTTCAGGGGAGGGGAAAAACTGTTTTTT
TRBV6-1	.	.	TRBJ2-1	CASSEGGSYNEQFF	TGTGCCAGCAGTGAAGGCGGCTCCTACAATGAGCAGTTCTTC
TRBV4-1	few	.	TRBJ1-1	CASSLREGEVSEAFF	TGCGCCAGCAGCCTTCGGGAAGGGGAGGTCTCTGAAGCTTTCTTT
TRBV27	.	.	TRBJ2-7	CASSDYPGREQYF	TGTGCCAGCAGTGACTACCCGGGGAGAGAGCAGTACTTC
TRBV5-4	.	TRBD1	TRBJ1-1	CASSFGQGAGTEAFF	TGTGCCAGCAGCTTTGGACAGGGGGCTGGCACTGAAGCTTTCTTT
TRBV10-3	.	TRBD2	TRBJ2-7	CAIRPSGPTYEQYF	TGTGCCATCAGACCTAGCGGCCCAACCTACGAGCAGTACTTC
TRBV6-5	once	.	TRBJ2-7	CASSSPGNYEQYF	TGTGCCAGCAGTTCACCAGGGAACTACGAGCAGTACTTC
TRBV3-1/TRBV3-2	.	.	TRBJ2-7	CASSRQGNRYEQYF	TGTGCCAGCAGCCGTCAGGGCAACCGCTACGAGCAGTACTTC
TRBV19	.	.	TRBJ2-3	CASSIEASADTQYF	TGTGCCAGTAGTATAGAGGCTTCAGCTGATACGCAGTATTTT